This TCR beta chain came from a study of T cells in Graves' hyperthyroidism and ophthalmopathy (dated by TCRdb to the late 2010s). Broadly, across the study: Peripheral blood samples were taken at initial diagnosis, before any treatment was given. To identify distinguishing TCR V-J signatures, a discovery cohort of 100 patients was used, comprising 40 to 45 with Graves' ophthalmopathy and 57 with stable Graves' hyperthyroidism. Whether ophthalmopathy could be predicted prospectively was tested in an independent validation cohort made up of roughly 20 hyperthyroidism patients plus 17 patients who later progressed to ophthalmopathy. The 100 or so discovery patients were randomly split 7:3 into training and test sets. Thyroid tissue and blood T-cell repertoires from six Graves' hyperthyroidism patients were also compared in the study. After blood sampling, hyperthyroidism patients were treated with methimazole at a starting dose of 30 mg daily, and ophthalmopathy patients were treated with high-dose intravenous methylprednisolone. According to the paper, TCR Vbeta CDR3 sequencing was carried out on 135 peripheral blood samples, which came from over 40 ophthalmopathy, about 75 hyperthyroidism and some 17 progressor patients. Overall study outcomes, separate from this receptor: Sample size was not statistically predetermined, and blinding of investigators to group allocation was not performed. Blood samples also contained most of the expanded thyroid clonotypes (frequency above 0.001), which suggests that blood repertoires may reflect thyroid immune responses. During validation, the model predicted progression to ophthalmopathy a median of about 6.5 months ahead of onset, with approximately 71% sensitivity and under 85% specificity. Ophthalmopathy was separated from stable hyperthyroidism by a 13 V-J signature model, with about 88% sensitivity and 81% to 82% specificity obtained in cross-validation and 80%/75% obtained in testing.

Compared with germline, V lacks 5 bases and J lacks 4 bases; bases without a gene match: 11. The germline V gene encodes CDR1 KGHDR and CDR2 SFDVKD. There are 17 amino acids in the CDR3, from cysteine to phenylalanine inclusive. CDR3 DNA only is kept here, 51 bases in frame from base 1. A patient counted as having stable Graves' hyperthyroidism if no progression to ophthalmopathy occurred over 18 months of follow-up. Hyperthyroidism patients were aged 18 to 65 years and newly diagnosed, with disease duration of less than 2 months. The study excluded patients with uncontrolled infections, other autoimmune diseases, pregnancy or lactation. Clinical symptoms, serum thyroxine and TRAb, thyroid ultrasound, and orbital computed tomography formed the basis for the diagnoses. PBMCs were isolated from more than 8 ml of fresh peripheral blood by Ficoll-Paque density gradient centrifugation. Trizol reagent was used to extract total RNA, and RNA quality was then checked on an Agilent 2100 Bioanalyzer.

The TCR beta CDR3 regions were amplified from the RNA transcripts. The first round of RT-PCR for the TCR CDR3 was performed with the HTBI primer set and the Qiagen OneStep RT-PCR kit. The libraries were constructed in a second round of multiplex PCR and then size-selected and purified. Sequencing of the libraries was done on an Illumina HiSeq2000 using paired-end 100 bp reads. Per the source publication's procedure: Raw data were processed with SOAPnuke, discarding reads with adapters, uncalled bases, mean Phred below 15, or no exact constant-primer or identifier match. COPE v1.2.5 was used to merge the high-quality paired reads, and each unique nucleotide sequence was defined as a clonotype. MiTCR v1.1 was used to align the clonotypes against IMGT TRBV, TRBD and TRBJ reference segments. Only V-J combinations with frequency above 0.0001, covering 99% to 99.2% of repertoires, were analysed. The TCS score was defined as F50 (clonal expansion) divided by E x V (chaos), with BLOSUM62-based TCRdist calculated between CDR3 peptides within each V-J. Welch's t-statistics and random forest reduced roughly 540 V-J features to about 13, which were used in a naive Bayes classifier (R e1071). TCRdb ran its own pipeline on the public reads, namely fastp trimming at Q25 and MiXCR clone calling, and kept in-frame beta chains. Rows merge per CDR3 protein into single entries with the most common DNA and genes. The V and J calls come from TCRdb's annotation, not from the publication. The sample table shows approximately 560,000 distinct CDR3 sequences, and 15% to 19% are seen once. The ten largest clones capture about 7% of the sample.

About this clonotype itself: Which antigen it targets is not known. No base quality information exists; no much larger clone differs at one position.

This clonotype was sampled from a woman aged 30 to 39 with Graves' hyperthyroidism. Sequences were obtained from blood. Recombination connected TRBV24-1 to TRBJ2-1; TRBD1 aligns with 9 central bases. The sequence in DNA is TGTGCCACCAGTGGAACCCCGACAGGGGGTGTTTACAATGAGCAGTTCTTC. Its protein reads: CATSGTPTGGVYNEQFF.